A selection of T cell receptor beta chains follows, all from one sample in a study of preoperative IRX-2 immunotherapy in early breast cancer. The protocol was immunoSEQ multiplex PCR, while the TCRdb copy is restricted to in-frame clones and leaves out a portion. The sample consists of some 42,000 clones, roughly 82% of them appearing once. Source: lymph node tissue, taken after IRX-2 immunotherapy. These receptors all come from a human donor with breast cancer. The CDR3 runs from the conserved cysteine through the conserved F or W. Each record gives: V gene, J gene, CDR3 length, clone size, D gene, CDR3 protein, CDR3 DNA. The D gene is left open where the match is weak. Size tells how often a clone was seen (once, few, many) or the class of an expanded clone, and some rows leave it out.

>TRBV19|TRBJ2-1|20|-|TRBD2
CASSISVPLAGLFSYNEQFF
TGTGCCAGTAGTATTTCCGTTCCCCTCGCGGGACTATTCTCCTACAATGAGCAGTTCTTC
>TRBV28|TRBJ2-3|16|few|TRBD1
CASSLLRGGAWDTQYF
TGTGCCAGCAGTTTACTACGAGGGGGCGCATGGGATACGCAGTATTTT
>TRBV15|TRBJ1-4|15|-|-
CATSRDGKRGEKLFF
TGTGCCACCAGCAGGGACGGGAAAAGAGGAGAAAAACTGTTTTTT
>TRBV5-1|TRBJ1-4|16|-|-
CASSLVVRGGREKLFF
TGCGCCAGCAGCTTGGTGGTCAGGGGTGGGCGTGAAAAACTGTTTTTT
>TRBV6-8|TRBJ2-7|14|-|TRBD1
CATEAGQGAQEQYF
TGTGCCACGGAAGCGGGACAGGGGGCTCAGGAGCAGTACTTC
>TRBV7-2|TRBJ2-3|13|-|-
CASSLWGTDTQYF
TGTGCTAGCAGCTTATGGGGAACAGATACGCAGTATTTT
>TRBV7-1|TRBJ1-1|16|-|TRBD1
CASSLAGGGVNTEAFF
TGTGCCAGCAGCTTGGCAGGGGGCGGTGTGAACACTGAAGCTTTCTTT
>TRBV5-1|TRBJ2-1|14|-|TRBD1
CASSSGTDPGEQFF
TGCGCCAGCAGCTCCGGGACAGACCCCGGTGAGCAGTTCTTC
>TRBV5-1|TRBJ2-2|15|-|-
CASSLEGPNTGELFF
TGCGCCAGCAGCTTGGAGGGACCGAACACCGGGGAGCTGTTTTTT
>TRBV2|TRBJ1-3|14|-|-
CASSPGNSGNTIYF
TGTGCCAGCAGTCCAGGGAACTCTGGAAACACCATATATTTT
>TRBV28|TRBJ1-2|12|-|-
CAASGGNYGYTF
TGTGCGGCGTCGGGGGGAAACTATGGCTACACCTTC
>TRBV6-8|TRBJ1-1|16|-|TRBD1
CASSLGTGPMRGEAFF
TGTGCCAGCAGCCTCGGGACAGGTCCTATGCGGGGTGAAGCTTTCTTT
>TRBV5-1|TRBJ1-6|17|-|TRBD1
CASSLATGGGRDSPLHF
TGCGCCAGCAGCTTGGCAACAGGAGGGGGCCGGGATTCACCCCTCCACTTT
>TRBV29-1|TRBJ2-6|14|-|-
CSVDEGSGANVLTF
TGCAGCGTTGATGAGGGGTCTGGGGCCAACGTCCTGACTTTC
>TRBV11-3|TRBJ1-1|14|-|-
CASRPREDITEAFF
TGTGCCAGCAGACCACGGGAGGACATCACTGAAGCTTTCTTT